This TCR beta chain was obtained from a study of T-cell memory formation after mild COVID-19. As for the study in general: The TCR clusters were mostly specific to one donor. Study-level points and caveats: CM and EM subsets held most contracting CD4+ clones; EMRA held CD8+ ones.

This clonotype was observed a few times. Its target is not known. MiXCR, applied by TCRdb to the 5' RACE reads, yields one record per CDR3 protein. This table holds 70,000 to 95,000 distinct CDR3 sequences, over 10% found once. Trimming took 5 bases from V and 2 from J, leaving 17 bases between them. Germline lookup yields CDR1 SGHAT and CDR2 FQDESV (reference sequence). The length of the CDR3 is 16 residues. The TCR sequence derives from a man between 18 and 35 years old who had mild COVID-19 (a few samples of this study predate the infection). Cell type and time point are not known. Material: PBMCs or a T cell subset sorted from them (not recorded which). V is TRBV11-1 and J is TRBJ2-3; D possibly matches TRBD1 or TRBD2 (5 bases each). The CDR3 region has the DNA TGTGCCAGCAGCCGGACCGGGACGGCATTCACAGATACGCAGTATTTT. Protein product: CASSRTGTAFTDTQYF. Variable domain in full (rest from reference TRBV11-1 and TRBJ2-3): EAEVAQSPRYKITEKSQAVAFWCDPISGHATLYWYRQILGQGPELLVQFQDESVVDDSQLPKDRFSAERLKGVDSTLKIQPAELGDSAMYLCASSRTGTAFTDTQYFGPGTRLTVL.